This note documents a single T cell receptor beta chain sequence. The antigen is unknown. These data originate in a study of T cells in Graves' hyperthyroidism and ophthalmopathy. RNA transcripts provided the source from which TCR beta CDR3 regions were amplified. When the TCR CDR3 underwent first-round RT-PCR, the HTBI primer set was used. TCRdb ran MiXCR on the multiplex PCR reads and lists one entry per CDR3 protein. In the table there are a few hundred thousand distinct CDR3 sequences, around 46% of which are singletons. Germline CDR1 SQVTM, CDR2 ANQGSEA. The CDR3 is made up of 15 amino acids. V lost 6 bases to trimming and J lost 3 bases; unmatched junction nucleotides: 12. Study-level findings and limits: Stable hyperthyroidism was separated from ophthalmopathy by a model based on 13 V-J features.

The hyperthyroidism was newly diagnosed and had lasted under 2 months; the patients were aged 18 to 65. This rearrangement joins TRBV29-1 to TRBJ2-7; 9 bases align to TRBD2. The sample taken for sequencing was peripheral blood or thyroid tissue (not recorded which). The clonotype comes from a young woman with Graves' hyperthyroidism. This chain's CDR3 is CSVRPLAGTFYEQYF. The CDR3 bases are TGCAGCGTCCGTCCCCTAGCGGGAACTTTCTACGAGCAGTACTTC.